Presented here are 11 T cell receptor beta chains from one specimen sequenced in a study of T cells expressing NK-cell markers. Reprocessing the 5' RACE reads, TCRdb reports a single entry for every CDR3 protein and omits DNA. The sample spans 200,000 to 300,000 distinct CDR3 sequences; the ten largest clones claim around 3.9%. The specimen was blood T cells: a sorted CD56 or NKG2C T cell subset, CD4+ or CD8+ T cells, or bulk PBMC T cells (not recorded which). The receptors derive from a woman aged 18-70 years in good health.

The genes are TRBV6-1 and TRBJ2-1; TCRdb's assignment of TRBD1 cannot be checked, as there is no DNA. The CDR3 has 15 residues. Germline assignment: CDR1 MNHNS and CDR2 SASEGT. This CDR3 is CATRPAGGPRNEQFF.

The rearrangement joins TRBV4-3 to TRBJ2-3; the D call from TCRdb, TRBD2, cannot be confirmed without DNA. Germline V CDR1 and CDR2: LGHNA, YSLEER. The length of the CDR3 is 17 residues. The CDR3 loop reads CASSPFTSGTSTDTQYF.

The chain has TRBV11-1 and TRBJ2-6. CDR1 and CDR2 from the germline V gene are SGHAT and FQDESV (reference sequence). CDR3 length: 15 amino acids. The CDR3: CASSLGDSGANVLTF.

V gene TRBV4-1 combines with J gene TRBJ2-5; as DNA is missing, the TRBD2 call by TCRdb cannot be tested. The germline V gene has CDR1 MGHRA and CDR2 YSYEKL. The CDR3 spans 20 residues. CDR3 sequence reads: CASSQVPAGVAGGGQETQYF.

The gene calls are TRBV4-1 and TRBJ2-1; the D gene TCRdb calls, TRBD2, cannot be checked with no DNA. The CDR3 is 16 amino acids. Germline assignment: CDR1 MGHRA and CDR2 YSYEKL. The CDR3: CASTQRQTLLSGGQFF.

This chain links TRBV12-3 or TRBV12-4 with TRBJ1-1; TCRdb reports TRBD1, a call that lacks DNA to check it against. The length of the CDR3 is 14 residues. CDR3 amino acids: CASSKQGWYTEAFF.

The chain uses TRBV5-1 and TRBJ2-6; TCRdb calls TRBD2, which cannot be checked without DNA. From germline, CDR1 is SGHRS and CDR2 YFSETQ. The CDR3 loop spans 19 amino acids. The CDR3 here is CASSFLSMFVGSGANVLTF.

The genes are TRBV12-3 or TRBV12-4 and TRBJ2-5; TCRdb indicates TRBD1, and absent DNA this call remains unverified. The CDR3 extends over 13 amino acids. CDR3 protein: CASRRGAEETQYF.

The CDR3 protein is CAINGLAGAIEQFF. The rearrangement links TRBV10-3 to TRBJ2-1; the TCRdb D gene call, TRBD2, has no DNA to confirm it. CDR3 length: 14 residues. CDR1 is ENHRY and CDR2 is SYGVKD in the germline V gene.

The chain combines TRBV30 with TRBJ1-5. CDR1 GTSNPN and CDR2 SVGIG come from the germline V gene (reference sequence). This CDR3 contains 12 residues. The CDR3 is CAWSPSGQPQHF.

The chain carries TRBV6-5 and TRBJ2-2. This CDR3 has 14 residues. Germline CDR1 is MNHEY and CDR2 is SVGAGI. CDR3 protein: CASFTGGGTGELFF.